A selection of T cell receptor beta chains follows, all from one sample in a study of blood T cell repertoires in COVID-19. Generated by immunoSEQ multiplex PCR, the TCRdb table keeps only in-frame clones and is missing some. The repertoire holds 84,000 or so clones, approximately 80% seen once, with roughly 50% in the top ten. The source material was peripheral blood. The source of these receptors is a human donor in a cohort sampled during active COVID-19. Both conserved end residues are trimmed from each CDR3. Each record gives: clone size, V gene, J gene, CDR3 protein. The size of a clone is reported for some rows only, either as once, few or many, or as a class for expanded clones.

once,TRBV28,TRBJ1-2,ASSPPGGAQGGYT
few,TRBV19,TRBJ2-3,ASKYREQFTDTQY
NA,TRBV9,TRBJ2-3,ASSLGHGGDTQY
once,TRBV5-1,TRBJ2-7,ASSLEGLATSYEQY
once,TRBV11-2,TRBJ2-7,ASSIIAGGVPYEQY
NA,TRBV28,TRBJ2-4,ASSSPGQVNIQY
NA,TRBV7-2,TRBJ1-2,ASSSPTGGQYGYT
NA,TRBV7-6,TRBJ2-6,ASSLARGLGAGANVLT
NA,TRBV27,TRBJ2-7,ASSLRGNRKGEQY
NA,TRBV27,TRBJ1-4,ASTQPGTATNEKLF
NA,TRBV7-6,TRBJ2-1,ASSLPWGGKYNEQF
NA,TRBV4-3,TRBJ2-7,ASSQGAGSSYEQY
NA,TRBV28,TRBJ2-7,ASSLPPGGRSYEQY
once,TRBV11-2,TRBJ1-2,ASSLGTPNYGYT
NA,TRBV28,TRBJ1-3,ASGSPFRVSGNTIY
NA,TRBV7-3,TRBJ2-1,ASSRDAAGVGNEQF
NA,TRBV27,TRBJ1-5,ASSLGSNQPQH
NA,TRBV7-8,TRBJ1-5,ASSASLGQGAASNQPQH
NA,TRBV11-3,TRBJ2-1,ASSSGLAGREQF
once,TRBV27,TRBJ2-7,ASSLSWGGDYEQY
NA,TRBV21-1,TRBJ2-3,ASSKVSLAGCTDTQY
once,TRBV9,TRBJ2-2,ASSVAGGTGELF
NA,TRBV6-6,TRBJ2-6,ASSYPGSGANVLT
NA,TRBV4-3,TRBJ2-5,ASSQSGKETQY
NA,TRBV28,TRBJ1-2,ASSLGNRGYT
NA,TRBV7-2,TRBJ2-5,ASSALFAQETQY
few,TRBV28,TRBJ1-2,ATRGDRGRGYT
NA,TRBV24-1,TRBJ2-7,ATSDPGADEQY
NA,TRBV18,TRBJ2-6,ASSPRRTGHERWANVLT
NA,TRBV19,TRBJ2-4,ASSLTGRAKNIQY
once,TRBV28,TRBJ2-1,ASSSQLAVYNEQF
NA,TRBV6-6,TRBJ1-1,ASTPQGGRNTEAF
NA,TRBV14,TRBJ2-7,ASSLRPGQGDEQY
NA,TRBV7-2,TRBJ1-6,ASSLTGSYNSPLH
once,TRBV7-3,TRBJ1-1,ASSPVVGGAAF
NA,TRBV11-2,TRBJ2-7,ASSLAGGSYEQY
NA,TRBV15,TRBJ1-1,ATSRGQGTTEAF
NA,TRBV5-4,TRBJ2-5,ASSLEKLAGETQY
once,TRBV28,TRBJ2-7,ASSLEVQLYEQY
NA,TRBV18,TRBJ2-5,ASSPPVRETQY
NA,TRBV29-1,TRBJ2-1,SALGTSGYNEQF
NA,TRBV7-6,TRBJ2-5,ASSISGEKETQY
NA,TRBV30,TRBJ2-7,AWRVGSEQY
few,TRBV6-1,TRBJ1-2,ASSEPRGNGYT
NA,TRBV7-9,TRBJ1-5,ASSSLGDSNQPQH
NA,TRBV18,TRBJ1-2,ASSPQPFEDYGYT
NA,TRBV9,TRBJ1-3,ASSVQGVTGNTIY
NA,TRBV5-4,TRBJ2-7,ASSPSRELPYEQY
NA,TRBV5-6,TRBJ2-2,ASSLAGGTGGSGELF
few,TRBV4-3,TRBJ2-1,ASSPRTSGSWVNEQF
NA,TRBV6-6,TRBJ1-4,ASSYSDRRNEKLF
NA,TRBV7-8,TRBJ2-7,ASSFKDGSWYEQY
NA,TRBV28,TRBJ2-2,ASSFVAGNTGELF
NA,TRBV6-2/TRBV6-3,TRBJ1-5,ASSFDFNQPQH
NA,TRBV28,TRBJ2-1,ASSFPLGGRIDNEQF
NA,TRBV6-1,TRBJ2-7,ASSHPPATGYEQY
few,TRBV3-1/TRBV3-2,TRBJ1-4,ASSQDTGANEKLF